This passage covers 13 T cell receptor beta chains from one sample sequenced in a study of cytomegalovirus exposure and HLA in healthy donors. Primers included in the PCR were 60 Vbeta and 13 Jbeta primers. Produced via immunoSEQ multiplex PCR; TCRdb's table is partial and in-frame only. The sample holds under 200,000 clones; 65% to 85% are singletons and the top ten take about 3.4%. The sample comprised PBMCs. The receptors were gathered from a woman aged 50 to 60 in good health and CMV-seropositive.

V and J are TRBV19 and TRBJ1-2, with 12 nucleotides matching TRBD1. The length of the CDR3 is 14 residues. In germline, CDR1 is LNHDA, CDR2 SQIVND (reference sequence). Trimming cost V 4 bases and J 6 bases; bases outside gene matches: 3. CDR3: CASSRGQGADGYTF. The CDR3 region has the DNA TGTGCCAGTAGTAGGGGACAGGGGGCAGATGGCTACACCTTC.

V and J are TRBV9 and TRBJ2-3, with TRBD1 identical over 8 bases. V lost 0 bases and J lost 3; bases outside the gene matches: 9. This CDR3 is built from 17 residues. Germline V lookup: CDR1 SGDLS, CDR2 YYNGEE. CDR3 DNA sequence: TGTGCCAGCAGCGTAGGAGGACAGGGTTGGGGAACAGATACGCAGTATTTT. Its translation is CASSVGGQGWGTDTQYF.

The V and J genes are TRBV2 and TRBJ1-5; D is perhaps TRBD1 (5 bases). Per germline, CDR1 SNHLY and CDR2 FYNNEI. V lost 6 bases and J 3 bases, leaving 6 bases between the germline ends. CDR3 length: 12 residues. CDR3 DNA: TGTGCCAGCAGAGGGGTCAATCAGCCCCAGCATTTT. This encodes CASRGVNQPQHF.

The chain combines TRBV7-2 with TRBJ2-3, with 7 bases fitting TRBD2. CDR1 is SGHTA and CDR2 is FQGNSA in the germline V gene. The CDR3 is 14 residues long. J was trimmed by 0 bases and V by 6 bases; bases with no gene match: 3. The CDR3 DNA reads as TGTGCCAGCAGTCCGGGGGGTAGCACAGATACGCAGTATTTT. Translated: CASSPGGSTDTQYF.

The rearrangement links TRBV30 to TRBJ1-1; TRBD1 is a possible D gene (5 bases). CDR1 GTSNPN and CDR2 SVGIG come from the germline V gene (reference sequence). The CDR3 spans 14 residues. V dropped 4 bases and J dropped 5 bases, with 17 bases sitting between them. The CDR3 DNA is TGTGCCTGGAACAGGACGCCGGGTGGGACTGAAGCTTTCTTT. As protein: CAWNRTPGGTEAFF.

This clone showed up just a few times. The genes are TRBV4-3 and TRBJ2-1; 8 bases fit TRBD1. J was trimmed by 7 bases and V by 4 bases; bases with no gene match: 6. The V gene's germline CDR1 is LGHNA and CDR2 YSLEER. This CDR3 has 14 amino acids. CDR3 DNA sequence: TGCGCCAGCAGCCTCGGACAGGGTGGGAATGAGCAGTTCTTC. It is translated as CASSLGQGGNEQFF.

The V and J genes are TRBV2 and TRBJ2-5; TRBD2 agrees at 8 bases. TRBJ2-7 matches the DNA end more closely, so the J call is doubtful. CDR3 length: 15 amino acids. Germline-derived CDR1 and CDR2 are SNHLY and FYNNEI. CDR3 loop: CASKLSGVSSYEQYF. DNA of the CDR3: TGTGCCAGCAAGCTTAGCGGGGTAAGCTCCTACGAGCAGTACTTC.

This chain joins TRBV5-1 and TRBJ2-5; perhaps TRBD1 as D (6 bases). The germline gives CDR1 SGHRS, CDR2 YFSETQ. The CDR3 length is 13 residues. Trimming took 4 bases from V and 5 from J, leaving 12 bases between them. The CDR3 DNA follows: TGCGCCAGCAGCCAGGGGACGGGCGAGACCCAGTACTTC. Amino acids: CASSQGTGETQYF.

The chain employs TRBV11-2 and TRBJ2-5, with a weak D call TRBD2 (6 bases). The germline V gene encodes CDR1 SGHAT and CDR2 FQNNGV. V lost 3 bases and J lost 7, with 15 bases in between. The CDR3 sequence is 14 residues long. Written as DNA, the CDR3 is TGTGCCAGCAGCTTCTCCTACATGGGGGGGACCCAGTACTTC. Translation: CASSFSYMGGTQYF. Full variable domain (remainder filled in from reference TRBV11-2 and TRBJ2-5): EAGVAQSPRYKIIEKRQSVAFWCNPISGHATLYWYQQILGQGPKLLIQFQNNGVVDDSQLPKDRFSAERLKGVDSTLKIQPAKLEDSAVYLCASSFSYMGGTQYFGPGTRLLVL.

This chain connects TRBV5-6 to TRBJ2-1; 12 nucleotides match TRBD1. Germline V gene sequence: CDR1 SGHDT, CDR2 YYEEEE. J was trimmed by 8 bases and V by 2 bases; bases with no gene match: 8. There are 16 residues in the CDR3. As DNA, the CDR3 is TGTGCCAGCAGCTTCGGGGGGGGGACAGGGGGCTATGAGCAGTTCTTC. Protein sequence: CASSFGGGTGGYEQFF.

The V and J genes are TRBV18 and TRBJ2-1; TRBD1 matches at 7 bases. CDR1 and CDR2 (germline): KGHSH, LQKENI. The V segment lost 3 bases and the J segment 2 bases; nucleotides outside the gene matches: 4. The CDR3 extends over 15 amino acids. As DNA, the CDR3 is TGTGCCAGCTCACCGGGGACAGCCCCCTACAATGAGCAGTTCTTC. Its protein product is CASSPGTAPYNEQFF. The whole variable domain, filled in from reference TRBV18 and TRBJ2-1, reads NAGVMQNPRHLVRRRGQEARLRCSPMKGHSHVYWYRQLPEEGLKFMVYLQKENIIDESGMPKERFSAEFPKEGPSILRIQQVVRGDSAAYFCASSPGTAPYNEQFFGPGTRLTVL.

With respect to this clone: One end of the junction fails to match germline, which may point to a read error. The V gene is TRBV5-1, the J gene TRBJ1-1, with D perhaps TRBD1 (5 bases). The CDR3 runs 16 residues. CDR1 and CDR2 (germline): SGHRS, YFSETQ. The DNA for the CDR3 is TGCGCCAGCGGCTTGGAAGCAGGGCACCCGAACACTGAAGCTTTCTTT. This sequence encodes CASGLEAGHPNTEAFF.

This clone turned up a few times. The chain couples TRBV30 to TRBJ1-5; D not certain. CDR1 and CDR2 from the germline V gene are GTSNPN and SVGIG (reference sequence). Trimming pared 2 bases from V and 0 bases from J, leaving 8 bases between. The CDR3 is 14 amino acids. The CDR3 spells CAWSPGNSNQPQHF. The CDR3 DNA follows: TGTGCCTGGAGTCCGGGAAATAGCAATCAGCCCCAGCATTTT.